The source of this TCR beta chain is a study of CD8+ T cells in alopecia areata. Background on the study: Those patients who were treated received oral tofacitinib, which was given at 5 to 10 mg twice daily for moderate-to-severe alopecia areata.

Once RNA had been extracted, it was reverse transcribed into cDNA to act as the sequencing template. Clones were sequenced by immunoSEQ multiplex PCR, and TCRdb holds only the in-frame ones, with some missing. The sample lists around 210,000 clones; less than 65% were seen once. CDR3 length: 12 amino acids. Trimming removed 1 base at V and 6 bases at J, with 9 bases between. Germline V gene sequence: CDR1 GTSNPN, CDR2 SVGIG (reference sequence). Notes on this clone: Its antigen is unknown.

Study-wide results and caveats: While tofacitinib was given, many expanded lesional clones persisted in scalp and blood. Sequences from scalp samples also cover resident alphabeta T cells of normal skin. Among the top 100, expanded CD8+ clones, as well as scalp clonality, were significantly decreased by tofacitinib.

Treatment given: oral pan-JAK inhibitor, 5-10 mg twice daily. The chain employs TRBV30 and TRBJ1-2; unclear D gene. This receptor was obtained from a human donor with alopecia areata. The sample consisted of CD4+ T cells sorted from blood, taken at week 4, from a patient treated with tofacitinib. The CDR3 sequence is CAWSGEGDGYTF. The CDR3 nucleotides read TGTGCCTGGAGTGGAGAGGGAGATGGCTACACCTTC.